A selection of T cell receptor beta chains follows, all from one sample in a study of T cell changes during pregnancy in multiple sclerosis. Assay used: immunoSEQ multiplex PCR; TCRdb lists only in-frame clones, some missing. The table records some 80,000 clones, approximately 95% of them present only once. Sequencing was performed on CD4+ T cells from peripheral blood mononuclear cells, taken after pregnancy. Every receptor here comes from a female donor with multiple sclerosis, enrolled in a pregnancy study. The CDR3 runs from the conserved cysteine through the conserved F or W. A D gene is named only where the DNA matches it firmly. Expanded clones get a size class; other rows say once, few or many, or leave the size out.

>TRBV6-5|TRBJ2-5|-|-
TGTGCCAGCAGTACAGGGTCAGAGACCCAGTACTTC
CASSTGSETQYF
>TRBV19|TRBJ1-5|-|-
TGTGCCAGTAGTCCCCGGGGCAGGGGTCAACAGCCCCAGCATTTT
CASSPRGRGQQPQHF
>TRBV4-1|TRBJ2-5|-|-
TGCGCCAGCAGCTCCCTAGTTTCGGAGACCCAGTACTTC
CASSSLVSETQYF
>TRBV15|TRBJ2-7|-|-
TGTGCCACCAGCAGAAGTATGGACCGAATAGCGAACGAAAGGCCCGAGCAGTACTTC
CATSRSMDRIANERPEQYF
>TRBV27|TRBJ1-2|-|-
TGTGCCAGCAGTTTATACGGGTCTAGTGGCTACACCTTC
CASSLYGSSGYTF
>TRBV27|TRBJ1-6|-|-
TGTGCCAGCAGTTTTATAGGGGAGGAAAAGCCCCTCCACTTT
CASSFIGEEKPLHF
>TRBV27|TRBJ1-1|-|TRBD1
TGTGCCAGCAGTTTCGGGACAGCGAACACTGAAGCTTTCTTT
CASSFGTANTEAFF
>TRBV5-6|TRBJ2-5|-|TRBD1
TGTGCCAGCAGCTATTACGACAGGGTTGAGACCCAGTACTTC
CASSYYDRVETQYF
>TRBV18|TRBJ1-4|-|-
TGTGCCAGCTCACCGCTAACAGGGGAAAAACTGTTTTTT
CASSPLTGEKLFF
>TRBV7-6|TRBJ1-3|-|TRBD1
TGTGCCAGCAGCCCAATAGGCTTACAGACAGGGTGGGGAAACACCATATATTTT
CASSPIGLQTGWGNTIYF
>TRBV19|TRBJ1-6|-|-
TGTGCCAGGATACTGGGACTATCCCTCCACTTT
CARILGLSLHF
>TRBV4-2|TRBJ2-4|-|TRBD1
TGTGCCAGCAGCTACCGGGACAGGGGGGACATTCAGTACTTC
CASSYRDRGDIQYF
>TRBV12-1|TRBJ2-1|-|-
TGTGCCAGCAGCCACCCGACTAGCGGGCAAAGCAATGAGCAGTTCTTC
CASSHPTSGQSNEQFF
>TRBV29-1|TRBJ2-7|-|TRBD2
TGCAGCGTGACTAGCGGGAGTCACGAGCAGTACTTC
CSVTSGSHEQYF
>TRBV7-9|TRBJ2-1|-|TRBD2
TGTGCCAGCAGCTTAGACCTAGCGGGAGCCAATGAGCAGTTCTTC
CASSLDLAGANEQFF
>TRBV6-5|TRBJ1-2|-|-
TGTGCCAGCAGTTACGAGACTCCGGACAGAGGCAATGGCTACACCTTC
CASSYETPDRGNGYTF
>TRBV7-2|TRBJ2-1|-|TRBD1
TGTGCCAGCAGCCCTACACGACAGGGCGATGAGCAGTTCTTC
CASSPTRQGDEQFF
>TRBV29-1|TRBJ1-3|once|-
TGCAGCGTTAACCTAAGGGGCTCCAGCTCTGGAAACACCATATATTTT
CSVNLRGSSSGNTIYF
>TRBV6-1|TRBJ2-5|-|-
TGTGCCAGCAGTGAAGTAGACAGGTACGGGACCCAGTACTTC
CASSEVDRYGTQYF
>TRBV12-5|TRBJ1-1|-|TRBD1
TGTGCTAGTGGTACAGGACAGGGGGCGCCGGGGACTGAAGCTTTCTTT
CASGTGQGAPGTEAFF